The sequence of this T cell receptor beta chain was determined in a study of CD8 T cells in Susac syndrome. V shed 3 bases, J shed 0 bases, and the junction held 7 bases outside the gene matches. The germline CDR1 and CDR2 sequences are LNHDA and SQIVND (reference sequence). The CDR3 runs to 17 residues. In the case of this clonotype: Its antigen remains unknown.

High-throughput TCR beta sequencing covered peripheral CD8+ and CD4+ T cells. Patients with stable or active relapsing-remitting disease, all of them treatment-naive, made up the multiple sclerosis controls. The RNA, about 0.45 to 1 ug, was put through reverse transcription using random hexamers. A single record per CDR3 protein comes from TCRdb applying MiXCR to the immunoSEQ multiplex PCR reads. The table has about 300,000 distinct CDR3 sequences, 65% to 90% seen once; the top ten hold approximately 0.2%. General study points: TCR sequencing and HLA analysis covered a relatively small number of individuals.

This receptor was obtained from a human donor with multiple sclerosis. Sequences were obtained from CD8+ T cells from PBMCs. The chain carries TRBV19 and TRBJ2-4, with 8 bases lining up with TRBD2. The chain's CDR3 is CASSMILAGLAKNIQYF. CDR3 bases: TGTGCCAGTAGTATGATCCTAGCGGGCCTAGCCAAAAACATTCAGTACTTC.